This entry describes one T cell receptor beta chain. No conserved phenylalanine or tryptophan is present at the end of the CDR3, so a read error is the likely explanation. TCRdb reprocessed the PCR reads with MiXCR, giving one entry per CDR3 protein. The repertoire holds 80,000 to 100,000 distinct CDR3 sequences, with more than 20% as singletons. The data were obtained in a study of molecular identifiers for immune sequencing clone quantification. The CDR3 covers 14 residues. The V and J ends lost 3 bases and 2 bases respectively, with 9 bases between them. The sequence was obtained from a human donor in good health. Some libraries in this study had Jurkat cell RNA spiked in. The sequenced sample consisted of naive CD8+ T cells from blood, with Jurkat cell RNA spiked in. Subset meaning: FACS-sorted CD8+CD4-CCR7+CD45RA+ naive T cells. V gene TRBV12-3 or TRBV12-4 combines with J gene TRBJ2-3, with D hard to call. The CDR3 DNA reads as TGTGCCAGCAGTTTCCGCCAGACCACAGATACGCAGTATGAT. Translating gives CASSFRQTTDTQYD.